This T cell receptor (beta chain) was captured by sequencing in a study of OX40 agonist ivuxolimab in advanced cancers. Findings and limits, study-wide: Low levels of normalized T-cell clonal expansion also appeared in some nonresponders.

Repertoires were generated with immunoSEQ multiplex PCR, while TCRdb's copy carries only in-frame clones and drops some. The sample records 75,000 to 100,000 clones, roughly nine tenths being singletons. V was pared by 4 bases and J by 2 bases, with 0 bases between. Germline CDR1 and CDR2: LNHDA and SQIVND (reference sequence). The CDR3 extends over 11 amino acids. A word on this clone: As yet, its antigen is unknown.

The material sequenced was CD4+ or CD8+ T cells sorted from blood, taken in a trial of the OX40 agonist ivuxolimab. The J gene is TRBJ2-1, the V gene TRBV19; no definite D call. This TCR derives from an adult with an advanced solid tumor such as melanoma, head and neck, liver or kidney cancer. DNA for the CDR3: TGTGCCAGTAGTACCTACAATGAGCAGTTCTTC. The encoded protein is CASSTYNEQFF.